This is a list of T cell receptor beta chains from one sample in a study of T cell responses to AZD1222 COVID-19 vaccine. Clones were read by immunoSEQ multiplex PCR, and TCRdb kept only the in-frame ones, dropping some. The sample has approximately 50,000 clones; around 85% are singletons. This material consisted of peripheral blood, taken on day 0 of MenACWY control vaccination. All receptors derive from an adult in good health. The CDR3 runs from the conserved cysteine through the conserved F or W. Fields, in order: clone size, V gene, D gene, J gene, CDR3 protein, CDR3 DNA. The D gene is left open where the match is weak. A clone size is listed for some rows: how often the clone was seen (once, few, many), or a class if it is expanded.

clone_size: .; v_call: TRBV6-2/TRBV6-3; d_call: .; j_call: TRBJ1-5; cdr3_aa: CASSPWETTNQPQHF; cdr3_nt: TGTGCCAGCAGTCCCTGGGAGACCACCAATCAGCCCCAGCATTTT
clone_size: .; v_call: TRBV18; d_call: TRBD2; j_call: TRBJ2-7; cdr3_aa: CASSPPELAGVEQYF; cdr3_nt: TGTGCCAGCTCACCACCCGAACTAGCGGGGGTGGAGCAGTACTTC
clone_size: .; v_call: TRBV2; d_call: .; j_call: TRBJ1-2; cdr3_aa: CASTGGITNYGYTF; cdr3_nt: TGTGCCAGCACCGGCGGGATAACTAACTATGGCTACACCTTC
clone_size: .; v_call: TRBV6-5; d_call: TRBD1; j_call: TRBJ1-2; cdr3_aa: CASSSLGQGFGYTF; cdr3_nt: TGTGCCAGCAGTTCCCTTGGACAGGGTTTCGGCTACACCTTC
clone_size: .; v_call: TRBV18; d_call: TRBD1; j_call: TRBJ1-1; cdr3_aa: CASSRDRKNTEAFF; cdr3_nt: TGTGCCAGCTCCCGGGACAGAAAGAACACTGAAGCTTTCTTT
clone_size: .; v_call: TRBV10-3; d_call: .; j_call: TRBJ2-7; cdr3_aa: CAISPQGYEQYF; cdr3_nt: TGTGCCATCAGTCCACAGGGCTACGAGCAGTACTTC
clone_size: once; v_call: TRBV14; d_call: .; j_call: TRBJ1-6; cdr3_aa: CASSHNGVWNSPLHF; cdr3_nt: TGTGCCAGCAGCCATAACGGGGTATGGAATTCACCCCTCCACTTT
clone_size: once; v_call: TRBV4-3; d_call: TRBD1; j_call: TRBJ1-6; cdr3_aa: CASSQDRSGGSPLHF; cdr3_nt: TGCGCCAGCAGCCAAGATAGGTCAGGGGGATCACCCCTCCACTTT
clone_size: .; v_call: TRBV4-3; d_call: .; j_call: TRBJ2-3; cdr3_aa: CASSLRLSGGGTDTQYF; cdr3_nt: TGCGCCAGCAGCCTACGACTCTCAGGAGGTGGCACAGATACGCAGTATTTT
clone_size: .; v_call: TRBV5-6; d_call: .; j_call: TRBJ1-1; cdr3_aa: CASSPKTGFRLTEAFF; cdr3_nt: TGTGCCAGCAGCCCGAAAACAGGGTTCCGGCTCACTGAAGCTTTCTTT
clone_size: .; v_call: TRBV15; d_call: .; j_call: TRBJ2-3; cdr3_aa: CATSRDRTASTDTQYF; cdr3_nt: TGTGCCACCAGCAGGGACCGGACAGCGAGCACAGATACGCAGTATTTT
clone_size: .; v_call: TRBV19; d_call: .; j_call: TRBJ2-5; cdr3_aa: CASSTEETQYF; cdr3_nt: TGTGCCAGTAGTACGGAGGAGACCCAGTACTTC
clone_size: .; v_call: TRBV6-2/TRBV6-3; d_call: TRBD2; j_call: TRBJ2-5; cdr3_aa: CASSSGTSGTQETQYF; cdr3_nt: TGTGCCAGCAGCTCCGGGACTAGCGGGACCCAAGAGACCCAGTACTTC
clone_size: .; v_call: TRBV5-5; d_call: .; j_call: TRBJ1-3; cdr3_aa: CASSLVAADSSGNTIYF; cdr3_nt: TGTGCCAGCAGCTTGGTAGCGGCCGACAGCTCTGGAAACACCATATATTTT
clone_size: .; v_call: TRBV30; d_call: .; j_call: TRBJ1-6; cdr3_aa: CASRGGVNSPLHF; cdr3_nt: TGTGCCTCCCGGGGGGGGGTGAATTCACCCCTCCACTTT
clone_size: .; v_call: TRBV6-5; d_call: TRBD1; j_call: TRBJ2-7; cdr3_aa: CASNVRQGFVYEQYF; cdr3_nt: TGTGCCAGCAACGTAAGACAGGGTTTCGTGTACGAGCAGTACTTC
clone_size: .; v_call: TRBV6-2/TRBV6-3; d_call: .; j_call: TRBJ1-5; cdr3_aa: CASSKGRGSQPQHF; cdr3_nt: TGTGCCAGCAGTAAGGGCCGGGGGTCTCAGCCCCAGCATTTT
clone_size: .; v_call: TRBV3-1/TRBV3-2; d_call: TRBD2; j_call: TRBJ2-7; cdr3_aa: CASSQGPAGKYEQYF; cdr3_nt: TGTGCCAGCAGCCAAGGTCCAGCGGGAAAATACGAGCAGTACTTC
clone_size: few; v_call: TRBV13; d_call: TRBD1; j_call: TRBJ1-2; cdr3_aa: CASSRDRGHTNYGYTF; cdr3_nt: TGTGCCAGCAGCAGGGACAGGGGTCATACTAACTATGGCTACACCTTC
clone_size: .; v_call: TRBV4-3; d_call: .; j_call: TRBJ2-3; cdr3_aa: CASSADLYTQYF; cdr3_nt: TGCGCCAGCAGCGCAGACCTTTATACGCAGTATTTT
clone_size: .; v_call: TRBV7-2; d_call: .; j_call: TRBJ1-1; cdr3_aa: CASSSPTLPAFF; cdr3_nt: TGTGCCAGCAGCTCTCCAACCCTGCCGGCTTTCTTT
clone_size: once; v_call: TRBV9; d_call: .; j_call: TRBJ2-7; cdr3_aa: CASSPGAGATSYEQYF; cdr3_nt: TGTGCCAGCAGCCCGGGGGCAGGAGCTACCTCCTACGAGCAGTACTTC